The present T cell receptor beta chain was sequenced within a study of Ad26.COV2.S vaccination and SARS-CoV-2 variants. A note on this clone: The antigen remains unidentified.

Whole-study findings and limits: Analyses that measured TCR breadth and depth may have underestimated total T cell responses. Non-spike TCR breadth showed similarity between vaccine and placebo recipients. Substantial breadth was reported for post-vaccination spike-specific CD8+ and CD4+ T cells.

CDR3 size: 15 residues. CDR1 is MNHEY, CDR2 SMNVEV, per germline (reference sequence). The trim removed 7 bases at V and 5 bases at J, leaving 9 bases unmatched. Libraries were prepared by immunoSEQ multiplex PCR; TCRdb keeps only in-frame clonotypes and omits some of them. The sample yields nearly 95,000 clones, more than 70% seen once. The rearrangement links TRBV27 to TRBJ1-5, with 9 bases that match TRBD1. Specimen: peripheral blood, collected after recovery from COVID-19. The clonotype comes from a human donor who had recovered from COVID-19. DNA for the CDR3: TGTGCCAGCATGGACAGGGGCGCCGGTGATCAGCCCCAGCATTTT. This encodes CASMDRGAGDQPQHF.